This T cell receptor (beta chain) was identified in a study of cytomegalovirus exposure and HLA in healthy donors. PCR amplification relied on 60 Vbeta primers (plus 13 Jbeta primers). The assay was immunoSEQ multiplex PCR, and TCRdb's table has in-frame clones only and misses some. The profile shows about 130,000 clones, around 82% of them singletons. Germline CDR1 reads SGHTS; CDR2 reads YDEGEE. The V gene lost 5 bases and the J gene lost 7 bases, with 9 bases spanning the gap. The CDR3 runs to 11 residues. This clone was counted between two and nine times. The gene calls are TRBV5-8 and TRBJ1-1; D is perhaps TRBD1 (5 bases). Sequenced material: PBMCs. The TCR sequence derives from a boy between 5 and 17 years old in good health and CMV-seronegative. CDR3 sequence (DNA): TGTGCCAGCAGGACAGTGGGTGAAGCTTTCTTT. It yields the protein CASRTVGEAFF. The variable domain in full, completed from reference TRBV5-8 and TRBJ1-1, reads EAGVTQSPTHLIKTRGQQATLRCSPISGHTSVYWYQQALGLGLQFLLWYDEGEERNRGNFPPRFSGRQFPNYSSELNVNALELEDSALYLCASRTVGEAFFGQGTRLTVV.